This T cell receptor beta chain was retrieved from a study of T cell responses to AZD1222 COVID-19 vaccine. Whole-study results and caveats: Donor demographics were predominantly white British with a female majority; clonal diversity may be underestimated. Among vaccine-associated CD4 TCRs, coverage spanned spike, with dominance at 160-218 and 743-854. Repertoire sampling was restricted to post-peak T cell response timepoints.

Comment on this clone: Its target is not known.

TCRdb's table, derived via immunoSEQ multiplex PCR, lists solely in-frame clones and lacks some. The data contain about 50,000 clones, 70% to 90% of them singletons. Material: peripheral blood, obtained on day 0 of AZD1222 vaccination. The source of this sequence is an adult in good health.

Here the CDR3 DNA reads TGTGCCAGCAGTTACTCGGGGCTCTCTCAGCCCCAGCATTTT. Translated, it gives CASSYSGLSQPQHF. This rearrangement joins TRBV6-5 to TRBJ1-5; TRBD1 is a possible D gene (5 bases). V was clipped by 0 bases and J by 6 bases, with 9 bases between them. The germline V gene has CDR1 MNHEY and CDR2 SVGAGI. This CDR3 is 14 amino acids long.